This entry lists 4 T cell receptor beta chains sequenced from one sample in a study of regulatory T cells in long-lasting Graves disease. The sample's time point: persistent/refractory GD, antithyroid drugs over 5 years with positive TRAb. After RNA was extracted from PBMCs, the TCR library was made from it. HTBI primers from iRepertoire and Arm-PCR of CDR3 regions yielded the TCR beta libraries. From the multiplex PCR reads, TCRdb called clonotypes with MiXCR, one entry per CDR3 protein. Altogether more than 650,000 distinct CDR3 sequences are present, 25% to 35% being singletons, with the ten largest covering roughly 40%. The sequencing here drew on peripheral blood mononuclear cells (PBMCs), taken when the disease was refractory, from a patient treated with antithyroid drugs. Receptor source: a female donor with Graves disease.

The rearrangement joins TRBV5-1 to TRBJ1-1; TRBD1 matches at 8 bases. CDR1 SGHRS and CDR2 YFSETQ come from the germline V gene. Losses at the gene ends were 2 bases for V and 5 bases for J; bases not matched to a gene: 11. The CDR3 is made up of 16 amino acids. CDR3 sequence: CASSLTGQGRKTEAFF. The CDR3 coding sequence is TGCGCCAGCAGCTTAACTGGACAGGGAAGAAAAACTGAAGCTTTCTTT.

This clonotype was observed many times. V gene TRBV28 combines with J gene TRBJ1-1, with no clear D. The germline V gene encodes CDR1 MDHEN and CDR2 SYDVKM. This CDR3 is built from 14 residues. V lost 5 bases to trimming and J lost 0 bases, with 10 bases between them. The CDR3 sequence: CASSRTFVNTEAFF. CDR3 coding DNA: TGTGCCAGCAGTCGGACCTTCGTGAACACTGAAGCTTTCTTT.

The rearrangement links TRBV4-2 to TRBJ1-5; no clear D. V dropped 6 bases and J dropped 2 bases, with 14 bases sitting between them. CDR3 length equals 15 residues. Germline CDR1 is LGHNA and CDR2 is YNFKEQ. CDR3 amino acids: CASSLTWGGNQPQHF. The CDR3 DNA follows: TGTGCCAGCAGTCTGACTTGGGGTGGCAATCAGCCCCAGCATTTT.

Turning to this clonotype: A junction boundary mismatches the germline segment, possibly from a read error. The V gene is TRBV27, the J gene TRBJ1-2; weak D call: TRBD1 (5 bases). CDR3 length: 15 amino acids. Looked up from germline, CDR1 is MNHEY and CDR2 is SMNVEV (reference sequence). Here the CDR3 DNA reads TGTACCAGCAGTTTCGACAGTCCTAGGGACTATGGCTACACCTTC. Encoded protein: CTSSFDSPRDYGYTF.